Listed below are T cell receptor beta chains from one sample, sequenced in a study of T cells in Graves' hyperthyroidism and ophthalmopathy. Each CDR3 protein is one row after TCRdb ran MiXCR on the multiplex PCR reads. The data hold 500,000 or so distinct CDR3 sequences, with about 16% observed a single time. The sample consisted of blood. Every receptor here comes from a woman in her twenties or thirties with Graves' ophthalmopathy. CDR3s include the opening cysteine and the closing phenylalanine or tryptophan. Each record gives: V gene, D gene, J gene, clone size, CDR3 DNA, CDR3 protein. The D gene is left open where the match is weak. The listing skips clone size in some rows; elsewhere it reads once, few, many or a size class.

>TRBV6-2/TRBV6-3|NA|TRBJ2-1|NA
TGTGCCAGCAGTACGGGAACTAGCCCCTACAATGAGCAGTTCTTC
CASSTGTSPYNEQFF
>TRBV28|TRBD1|TRBJ2-3|NA
TGTGCCAGCAGTTTCAGGGGGAGATTACGCACAGATACGCAGTATTTT
CASSFRGRLRTDTQYF
>TRBV30|NA|TRBJ1-1|many
TGTGCCTGGGGAGCATACGGGACTGAAGCTTTCTTT
CAWGAYGTEAFF
>TRBV20-1|TRBD2|TRBJ2-7|many
TGCAGTGCTAGAGCCCCCAGCGGGAGAACCTCCTACGAGCAGTACTTC
CSARAPSGRTSYEQYF
>TRBV28|NA|TRBJ1-3|NA
TGTGCCAGCAGCAGGGGACCGTACTCTGGAAACACCATATATTTT
CASSRGPYSGNTIYF
>TRBV20-1|TRBD2|TRBJ2-1|many
TGCAGTGCTAGAGCAACCCTAGGCGGGGGTGGGATAGATGAGCAGTTCTTC
CSARATLGGGGIDEQFF
>TRBV6-1|TRBD2|TRBJ2-5|many
TGTGCCAGCACCAACCGGGCTAGCGGGAGGGTAGAGACCCAGTACTTC
CASTNRASGRVETQYF
>TRBV4-2|NA|TRBJ2-5|NA
TGTGCCAGCAGCCAAGTGGGGATTCAAGAGACCCAGTACTTC
CASSQVGIQETQYF
>TRBV14|NA|TRBJ2-4|few
TGTGCCAGCAGCCAAGGGGGCTTAGTAGCCAAAAACATTCAGTACTTC
CASSQGGLVAKNIQYF
>TRBV29-1|NA|TRBJ1-3|few
TGCAGCGTTGGTACGGGGAACACCATATATTTT
CSVGTGNTIYF
>TRBV6-1|NA|TRBJ1-1|many
TGTGCCAGCAGTTCATTTCGGACAGCTCTGAACACTGAAGCTTTCTTT
CASSSFRTALNTEAFF
>TRBV7-3|NA|TRBJ2-5|many
TGTGCCAGCAGCCCTAGTGAGGTGTCTGGGGAGACCCAGTACTTC
CASSPSEVSGETQYF
>TRBV28|TRBD1|TRBJ1-1|many
TGTGCCAGCAGCCAGTACAACACAGGGGGATTCTCTGAAGCTTTCTTT
CASSQYNTGGFSEAFF
>TRBV5-1|TRBD2|TRBJ2-7|many
TGCGCCAGCAGTTTGACTAGCGGGAACTCCTACGAGCAGTACTTC
CASSLTSGNSYEQYF
>TRBV20-1|TRBD2|TRBJ2-5|many
TGCAGTGCGGTAGCGGGAGGGACAAAAGAGACCCAGTACTTC
CSAVAGGTKETQYF
>TRBV4-3|NA|TRBJ1-1|few
TGCGCCAGCAGCCAGACATCCACTGAAGCTTTCTTT
CASSQTSTEAFF
>TRBV2|TRBD2|TRBJ2-2|NA
TGTGCCAGCAGTACTATAGCGGGAGCGGACACCGGGGAGCTGTTTTTT
CASSTIAGADTGELFF
>TRBV18|NA|TRBJ2-3|once
TGTGCCAGCTCACCCGACAGGAAAAGCACAGATACGCAGTATTTT
CASSPDRKSTDTQYF
>TRBV6-1|NA|TRBJ2-7|NA
TGTGCCAGCAGGAACCGACAGTTATCCTACGAGCAGTACTTC
CASRNRQLSYEQYF
>TRBV19|TRBD1|TRBJ1-1|few
TGTGCCAGTAGTATACCCGGACAGGGTGACACTGAAGCTTTCTTT
CASSIPGQGDTEAFF
>TRBV7-6|TRBD2|TRBJ2-5|NA
TGTGCCAGCAGCTTCCCGGGACTAGCGGGAGAGACCCAGTACTTC
CASSFPGLAGETQYF
>TRBV7-3|NA|TRBJ1-1|many
TGTGCCAGCAGCTTAATGGGGACTCGGAACACTGAAGCTTTCTTT
CASSLMGTRNTEAFF
>TRBV28|NA|TRBJ1-4|few
TGTGCCAGCAGTTGGCCCTCGGAAGGGGGTGGAGAAAAACTGTTTTTT
CASSWPSEGGGEKLFF
>TRBV6-1|NA|TRBJ2-5|NA
TGTGCCAGCAGTGAAAGAGGGGCCCAAGAGACCCAGTACTTC
CASSERGAQETQYF
>TRBV7-6|TRBD2|TRBJ2-1|NA
TGTGCCAGCAGCCAACTAGCGTTCCCCTACAATGAGCAGTTCTTC
CASSQLAFPYNEQFF
>TRBV20-1|TRBD2|TRBJ2-7|few
TGCAGTGCTCCCGATTGGGGGGGAAGGGAGCAGTACTTC
CSAPDWGGREQYF
>TRBV4-3|NA|TRBJ2-7|few
TGCGCCAGCAGCCAAGATGTAGGCAGCTCCTACGAGCAGTACTTC
CASSQDVGSSYEQYF
>TRBV7-2|NA|TRBJ2-1|many
TGTGCCAGCAGCTTAGTCAGGGGTCGTAATGAGCAGTTCTTC
CASSLVRGRNEQFF
>TRBV2|NA|TRBJ1-5|NA
TGTGCCAGCAGAGGTCGGCGCGTAAGCCAAAATAGCAATCAGCCCCAGCATTTT
CASRGRRVSQNSNQPQHF
>TRBV7-2|NA|TRBJ2-4|NA
TGTGCCAGCGGAGAGTTTCTAGCCAAAAACATTCAGTACTTC
CASGEFLAKNIQYF
>TRBV12-3/TRBV12-4|NA|TRBJ2-6|NA
TGTGCCAGCAGTTTAGCGGGCGACTCTGGGGCCAACGTCCTGACTTTC
CASSLAGDSGANVLTF
>TRBV7-3|TRBD2|TRBJ2-3|NA
TGTGCCAGCAGCCCCAACGGGGGGTGGGGCACAGATACGCAGTATTTT
CASSPNGGWGTDTQYF
>TRBV30|TRBD2|TRBJ2-3|many
TGTGCCTGGAGACAAGATAGCGGGACGGTCGCAGATACGCAGTATTTT
CAWRQDSGTVADTQYF
>TRBV3-1|NA|TRBJ2-3|many
TGTGCCAGCAGCCTGAAGGGACGCCTCACAGATACGCAGTATTTT
CASSLKGRLTDTQYF
>TRBV12-3/TRBV12-4|NA|TRBJ2-7|many
TGTGCCAGCAGTTTAACAGGCCAGAGGGGCAACGAGCAGTACTTC
CASSLTGQRGNEQYF
>TRBV2|TRBD1|TRBJ1-2|many
TGTGCCAGCAGCACACGGACAGGGGCGCACTATGGCTACACCTTC
CASSTRTGAHYGYTF
>TRBV5-1|NA|TRBJ2-5|NA
TGCGCCAGCAGCTTAGAAGCGGGCCTCCAAGAGACCCAGTACTTC
CASSLEAGLQETQYF
>TRBV7-3|TRBD2|TRBJ2-1|NA
TGTGCCAGCAACCTGGGGGCGGGAGGTAATGAGCAGTTCTTC
CASNLGAGGNEQFF
>TRBV6-2/TRBV6-3|NA|TRBJ1-1|few
TGTGCCAGCAGTTATGGGGGGGGGAGCACTGAAGCTTTCTTT
CASSYGGGSTEAFF